One and the same sample provided the 3 T cell receptor beta chains below, sequenced in a study of T-cell reconstitution after alpha-beta-depleted transplantation in children. It was with unique molecular identifiers that the TCRbeta library was prepared. TCRdb analysed the PCR reads with MiXCR anew, one entry per CDR3 protein. The data show around 200,000 distinct CDR3 sequences, over 5.5% seen once. The source was PBMCs from the stem cell graft donor, collected from the stem cell graft. These receptors originate from a human donor who donated a stem cell graft to a child with Wiskott-Aldrich syndrome.

This clonotype was seen many times. The CDR3 region is CSVDGQGEEKLFF. The CDR3 DNA is TGCAGCGTGGACGGACAGGGCGAGGAAAAACTGTTTTTT. The chain links TRBV29-1 to TRBJ1-4, with 8 nucleotides matching TRBD1. The CDR3 is made up of 13 amino acids. Unmatched junction bases numbered 8, after V lost 6 bases and J lost 8 bases. Germline-derived CDR1 and CDR2 are SQVTM and ANQGSEA.

This clonotype was seen a handful of times. V is TRBV14 and J is TRBJ1-2, with 10 nucleotides matching TRBD1. Per the germline V gene, CDR1 is SGHDN and CDR2 is FVKESK. Germline trimming cut 1 base from V and 8 bases from J; bases unmatched to any gene: 4. The CDR3 loop spans 14 amino acids. The CDR3 is CASSQVPGQGGYTF. Written as DNA, the CDR3 is TGTGCCAGCAGCCAAGTCCCGGGACAGGGGGGCTACACCTTC.

This chain connects TRBV7-6 to TRBJ2-1; weak D call: TRBD2 (6 bases). The CDR3 covers 13 residues. Trimming shortened V by 1 base and J by 10 bases, and 11 bases separated the two germline ends. The germline V gene has CDR1 SGHVS and CDR2 FNYEAQ. CDR3: CASSLEGLSEQFF. The CDR3 nucleotides read TGTGCCAGCAGCTTAGAGGGACTTTCCGAGCAGTTCTTC.